The TCR beta chain described here comes from a study of blood T cell repertoires in COVID-19. For the study at large: The samples span acute and convalescent COVID-19 from the United States, Italy and Spain.

Authors' methods: Estimation of nucleated cell counts relied on the amplification of reference gene primers. Sequenced by immunoSEQ multiplex PCR; TCRdb stores in-frame clones only, minus some. V and J calls and clone size are given by that table; D and trimming were obtained from the DNA. The sample consists of around 99,000 clones, over 75% of them appearing once. CDR3 size: 20 residues. V was clipped by 2 bases and J by 4 bases, with 32 bases between them. Germline-derived CDR1 and CDR2 are SQVTM and ANQGSEA. The sample was peripheral blood. This chain links TRBV29-1 with TRBJ1-2, with a weak D call TRBD1 (6 bases). The receptor was isolated from a woman between 50 and 59 years old with acute or convalescent COVID-19. CDR3 nucleotide sequence: TGCAGCGTTGAAAGCGGGGGCGGCCGTACAGGGACCCAGGCGATCTATGGCTACACCTTC. Its protein is CSVESGGGRTGTQAIYGYTF. The full variable domain, rest sourced from reference TRBV29-1 and TRBJ1-2, is SAVISQKPSRDICQRGTSLTIQCQVDSQVTMMFWYRQQPGQSLTLIATANQGSEATYESGFVIDKFPISRPNLTFSTLTVSNMSPEDSSIYLCSVESGGGRTGTQAIYGYTFGSGTRLTVV.